These 22 T cell receptor beta chains were all obtained from the same sample, sequenced in a study of T-cell memory formation after mild COVID-19. TCRdb used MiXCR to reprocess the 5' RACE reads, holding one entry per CDR3 protein. The data hold approximately 400,000 distinct CDR3 sequences, with 18% observed a single time. The specimen sequenced was PBMCs or a T cell subset sorted from them (not recorded which). These receptors came from a man in his late teens or twenties who had mild COVID-19 (a few samples of this study predate the infection). Cell type and time point are not known.

The sample holds a few counts of this clonotype. The chain links TRBV20-1 to TRBJ2-7, with 8 bases that match TRBD1. This CDR3 spans 14 amino acids. The trim removed 6 bases at V and 7 bases at J, leaving 14 bases unmatched. Germline V gene lookup returns CDR1 DFQATT and CDR2 SNEGSKA (reference sequence). Here the CDR3 DNA reads TGCAGTGCCACCGGGACAGGTCCATTAGGGGAGCAGTACTTC. Protein: CSATGTGPLGEQYF.

Concerning this clonotype itself: The junction departs from germline at one end; a sequencing error may be responsible. The chain couples TRBV18 to TRBJ1-6, with a weak D call TRBD1 (5 bases). The germline CDR1 and CDR2 sequences are KGHSH and LQKENI. The CDR3 covers 17 residues. In DNA, the CDR3 is TGTGCCAGCTCACCCATGGACCAGGGAACGGCAAATTCTCCCCTCCACTTT. Translated, it gives CASSPMDQGTANSPLHF.

The gene calls are TRBV5-4 and TRBJ2-7; TRBD1 is a possible D gene (6 bases). The V end lost 4 bases, the J end lost 6 bases, and 20 bases lay between the germline ends. Germline CDR1 SGHNT, CDR2 YYREEE (reference sequence). This CDR3 is 15 amino acids long. The CDR3 sequence: CASSDHRALLGEQYV. Written as DNA, the CDR3 is TGTGCCAGCAGCGACCACAGGGCCTTGTTAGGCGAGCAGTACGTC.

The CDR3 region is CASSAGITSYNEQFF. The CDR3 region has the DNA TGCGCCAGCAGCGCTGGGATTACCTCCTACAATGAGCAGTTCTTC. The chain recombines TRBV5-1 with TRBJ2-1; D gene uncertain. Trimming cost V 4 bases and J 0 bases, with 11 bases left between them. The V gene's germline CDR1 is SGHRS and CDR2 YFSETQ. The CDR3 runs to 15 residues. Complete variable domain (other parts from reference TRBV5-1 and TRBJ2-1): KAGVTQTPRYLIKTRGQQVTLSCSPISGHRSVSWYQQTPGQGLQFLFEYFSETQRNKGNFPGRFSGRQFSNSRSEMNVSTLELGDSALYLCASSAGITSYNEQFFGPGTRLTVL.

J is TRBJ1-5 and V is TRBV7-8; no firm D call. This CDR3 has 12 amino acids. V was shortened by 4 bases and J by 5 bases, with 6 bases between the two germline ends. Germline V lookup: CDR1 SGHVS, CDR2 FQNEAQ. In DNA, the CDR3 is TGTGCCAGCAGCTCTTTGGATCAGCCCCAGCATTTT. Amino acids: CASSSLDQPQHF.

The chain combines TRBV9 with TRBJ1-2, with TRBD1 identical over 7 bases. J gave up 0 bases and V 4 bases, and 6 bases lay outside the gene matches. The CDR3 consists of 15 residues. The germline V gene has CDR1 SGDLS and CDR2 YYNGEE. CDR3: CASSPRDSSNYGYTF. The DNA of the CDR3 is TGTGCCAGCAGCCCCAGGGACAGTTCTAACTATGGCTACACCTTC.

This clonotype was found many times. This sequence joins TRBV9 and TRBJ2-2, with D possibly TRBD2 on 5 matching bases. V dropped 4 bases and J dropped 5 bases, with 9 bases sitting between them. The CDR3 sequence is 13 residues long. The V gene's germline CDR1 is SGDLS and CDR2 YYNGEE. CDR3 loop: CASSPSGTGELFF. DNA of the CDR3: TGTGCCAGCAGCCCCTCGGGGACCGGGGAGCTGTTTTTT.

The chain carries TRBV19 and TRBJ2-5; a possible D gene is TRBD1 (6 bases). The CDR3 has 12 amino acids. The V gene's germline CDR1 is LNHDA and CDR2 SQIVND (reference sequence). Trimming left V 5 bases short and J 7 bases short, with 11 bases between. The CDR3, as DNA: TGTGCCAGTAGTGAGGCAGGGGCGACCCAGTACTTC. This translates into CASSEAGATQYF.

J is TRBJ1-1 and V is TRBV7-9; D may be TRBD1 (6 bases). The CDR3 consists of 14 residues. Germline CDR1 reads SEHNR; CDR2 reads FQNEAQ (reference sequence). V gave up 0 bases and J gave up 6 bases, with 11 bases separating them. In DNA form, the CDR3 reads TGTGCCAGCAGCTTAGCAGGGGGAGAGGCTGAAGCTTTCTTT. Translating gives CASSLAGGEAEAFF.

This clonotype was seen many times. The genes are TRBV7-9 and TRBJ1-2; 7 positions agree with TRBD1. Germline CDR1 SEHNR, CDR2 FQNEAQ (reference sequence). V shed 3 bases, J shed 2 bases, and the junction held 9 bases outside the gene matches. The CDR3 has 16 residues. DNA for the CDR3: TGTGCCAGCAGCTTCCCCGAGGGGGCCGCGAACTATGGCTACACCTTC. Residues: CASSFPEGAANYGYTF.

The genes are TRBV24-1 and TRBJ2-3; 10 nucleotides match TRBD2. The germline CDR1 and CDR2 sequences are KGHDR and SFDVKD. V was pared by 1 base and J by 6 bases, with 3 bases of the junction left unmatched. The length of the CDR3 is 15 residues. The CDR3 sequence is CATSDLAGGPDTQYF. CDR3 bases: TGTGCCACCAGTGATTTAGCGGGGGGGCCCGATACGCAGTATTTT.

This clonotype turned up a few times. V gene TRBV4-3 combines with J gene TRBJ2-3, with 9 nucleotides matching TRBD1. The CDR3 has 17 residues. Germline CDR1 and CDR2: LGHNA and YSLEER. The V and J ends lost 2 bases and 0 bases, in that order; junction bases with no gene match: 6. The CDR3 spells CASSQTGQGTSTDTQYF. The CDR3, as DNA: TGCGCCAGCAGCCAAACGGGACAGGGCACTAGCACAGATACGCAGTATTTT.

The rearrangement uses TRBV14 and TRBJ1-5; D ambiguous. Germline values: CDR1 SGHDN, CDR2 FVKESK. The V and J ends lost 4 bases and 4 bases respectively, with 8 bases between them. The length of the CDR3 is 13 residues. The CDR3 loop is CASSLRTNQPQHF. CDR3 DNA sequence: TGTGCCAGCAGCCTACGGACTAATCAGCCCCAGCATTTT. The full variable domain, rest sourced from reference TRBV14 and TRBJ1-5, is EAGVTQFPSHSVIEKGQTVTLRCDPISGHDNLYWYRRVMGKEIKFLLHFVKESKQDESGMPNNRFLAERTGGTYSTLKVQPAELEDSGVYFCASSLRTNQPQHFGDGTRLSIL.

The rearrangement joins TRBV4-3 to TRBJ1-2, with TRBD1 matching over 10 bases. Trimming removed 0 bases from V and 4 bases from J; junction bases left unmatched: 8. CDR3 length equals 17 residues. The germline gives CDR1 LGHNA, CDR2 YSLEER. As DNA, the CDR3 is TGCGCCAGCAGCCAAGACCCTACGGGACAGGGGAGCTATGGCTACACCTTC. Protein: CASSQDPTGQGSYGYTF.

This clonotype was detected a few times. This chain connects TRBV19 to TRBJ1-1; TRBD1 might be the D (5 bases). Germline CDR1 reads LNHDA; CDR2 reads SQIVND (reference sequence). The CDR3 is 13 residues long. In DNA form, the CDR3 reads TGTGCACCCCCGGCGCAGGGAACCACTGAAGCTTTCTTT. Translation gives CAPPAQGTTEAFF.

J is TRBJ1-5 and V is TRBV20-1; D is perhaps TRBD1 (5 bases). CDR1 and CDR2 (germline): DFQATT, SNEGSKA (reference sequence). Deletions cut 6 bases from V and 6 bases from J, with 24 bases between. The CDR3 loop spans 16 amino acids. The CDR3 sequence: CSAAPSGTSGGQPQHF. Here the CDR3 DNA reads TGCAGTGCGGCCCCCTCGGGGACGAGCGGCGGTCAGCCCCAGCATTTT.

CDR3 sequence reads: CASSRLWRRDRNNEKLFF. In DNA, the CDR3 is TGTGCCAGCAGCCGCCTGTGGCGTCGGGACAGGAATAATGAAAAACTGTTTTTT. The chain carries TRBV7-9 and TRBJ1-4; 8 nucleotides line up with TRBD1. The V gene end was trimmed by 5 bases and the J gene end by 4 bases; junction bases not matched to a gene: 15. Germline V CDR1 and CDR2: SEHNR, FQNEAQ (reference sequence). This CDR3 spans 18 amino acids.

The chain employs TRBV7-8 and TRBJ2-5; D might be TRBD1 or TRBD2, each matching 5 bases. Germline V gives CDR1 SGHVS, CDR2 FQNEAQ. The length of the CDR3 is 15 residues. Trimming cost V 1 base and J 5 bases, with 14 bases left between them. The chain's CDR3 is CASSLGRDRRETQYF. The CDR3 bases are TGTGCCAGCAGCTTAGGCAGGGACCGACGGGAGACCCAGTACTTC. The full variable domain, completed using reference TRBV7-8 and TRBJ2-5, is GAGVSQSPRYKVAKRGQDVALRCDPISGHVSLFWYQQALGQGPEFLTYFQNEAQLDKSGLPSDRFFAERPEGSVSTLKIQRTQQEDSAVYLCASSLGRDRRETQYFGPGTRLLVL.

This clonotype was detected only a few times. The rearrangement uses TRBV4-1 and TRBJ1-1; 9 nucleotides align to TRBD1. V lost 0 bases to trimming and J lost 0 bases; unmatched junction nucleotides: 5. Looked up from germline, CDR1 is MGHRA and CDR2 is YSYEKL. There are 17 residues in the CDR3. In DNA form, the CDR3 reads TGCGCCAGCAGCCAAGAGACATGGACAGGGGTGAACACTGAAGCTTTCTTT. It yields the protein CASSQETWTGVNTEAFF.

The rearrangement links TRBV5-4 to TRBJ2-5; 10 bases fit TRBD1. Germline V gene sequence: CDR1 SGHNT, CDR2 YYREEE (reference sequence). The V gene end was trimmed by 4 bases and the J gene end by 5 bases; junction bases not matched to a gene: 5. The CDR3 consists of 14 residues. CDR3 bases: TGTGCCAGCAGCGGGACAGGGGAAGTCGAGACCCAGTACTTC. Protein: CASSGTGEVETQYF.

The rearrangement joins TRBV5-1 to TRBJ2-7; D gene ambiguous. This CDR3 is built from 14 residues. CDR1 is SGHRS, CDR2 YFSETQ, per germline. V gave up 0 bases and J gave up 6 bases, with 13 bases separating them. The CDR3 loop is CASSLAPATLEQYV. The CDR3, as DNA: TGCGCCAGCAGCTTGGCCCCGGCTACCCTCGAGCAGTACGTC.

This clonotype was recorded at least ten times. The chain has TRBV5-1 and TRBJ2-5; the match to TRBD1 covers 7 bases. Germline V gene sequence: CDR1 SGHRS, CDR2 YFSETQ. CDR3 length: 13 residues. Germline trimming cut 3 bases from V and 5 bases from J; bases unmatched to any gene: 4. CDR3 DNA: TGCGCCAGCAGCTCGACAGGGCCGGAGACCCAGTACTTC. Residues: CASSSTGPETQYF.